A selection of T cell receptor beta chains follows, all from one sample in a study of blood T cell repertoires in COVID-19. The data were produced by immunoSEQ multiplex PCR, yet TCRdb's version contains in-frame clones alone and is incomplete. The data show approximately 110,000 clones, 75% to 90% seen once. The sample comprised peripheral blood. These TCRs come from a woman aged 45 to 65 with acute or convalescent COVID-19. CDR3s include the opening cysteine and the closing phenylalanine or tryptophan. The order of the fields is V gene, D gene, J gene, clone size, CDR3 DNA, CDR3 protein. The D gene is left open where the match is weak. Only part of the rows carry a size: once, few, many, or a class if the clone is expanded.

V gene: TRBV9
D gene: NA
J gene: TRBJ2-3
clone size: NA
CDR3 DNA: TGTGCCAGCAGCGTAGGAGACGCGGGACTGGGTACGCAGTATTTT
CDR3 protein: CASSVGDAGLGTQYF

V gene: TRBV9
D gene: NA
J gene: TRBJ1-2
clone size: NA
CDR3 DNA: TGTGCCAGCAGCGCCGGAGGGTCATTCGTTAACTATGGCTACACCTTC
CDR3 protein: CASSAGGSFVNYGYTF

V gene: TRBV28
D gene: TRBD1
J gene: TRBJ1-2
clone size: NA
CDR3 DNA: TGTGCCAGCAGTTCACTACCGGGACAGGGTGGCGGCTACACCTTC
CDR3 protein: CASSSLPGQGGGYTF

V gene: TRBV28
D gene: NA
J gene: TRBJ1-2
clone size: NA
CDR3 DNA: TGTGCCAGCAGTTTGAGCGGGCCCTATGGCTACACCTTC
CDR3 protein: CASSLSGPYGYTF

V gene: TRBV7-9
D gene: NA
J gene: TRBJ2-7
clone size: NA
CDR3 DNA: TGTGCCAGCAGGGGGCAGGGGACCATTTTGTCCTACGAGCAGTACTTC
CDR3 protein: CASRGQGTILSYEQYF

V gene: TRBV10-3
D gene: NA
J gene: TRBJ2-3
clone size: once
CDR3 DNA: TGTGCCATCAGTGAGTCGAGACAGCCTACAGATACGCAGTATTTT
CDR3 protein: CAISESRQPTDTQYF

V gene: TRBV7-9
D gene: TRBD1
J gene: TRBJ1-2
clone size: NA
CDR3 DNA: TGTGCCAGCAGCTTAAGTGGCGGCCCGACAGGGCTCTATGGCTACACCTTC
CDR3 protein: CASSLSGGPTGLYGYTF

V gene: TRBV10-3
D gene: NA
J gene: TRBJ1-2
clone size: few
CDR3 DNA: TGTGCCATCAGCCCTCAAACAGGCTATGGCTACACCTTC
CDR3 protein: CAISPQTGYGYTF

V gene: TRBV21-1
D gene: NA
J gene: TRBJ1-1
clone size: NA
CDR3 DNA: TGTGCCAGAAATAGGGGAGGGCAGTTCGACACTGAAGCTTTCTTT
CDR3 protein: CARNRGGQFDTEAFF

V gene: TRBV18
D gene: NA
J gene: TRBJ1-2
clone size: once
CDR3 DNA: TGTGCCAGCTCACGGGGAGGCGGCTACACCTTC
CDR3 protein: CASSRGGGYTF

V gene: TRBV28
D gene: TRBD1
J gene: TRBJ2-7
clone size: NA
CDR3 DNA: TGTGCCAGCAGGGGGGGGACAGGGGTCTCCTACGAGCAGTACTTC
CDR3 protein: CASRGGTGVSYEQYF

V gene: TRBV24-1
D gene: NA
J gene: TRBJ2-2
clone size: NA
CDR3 DNA: TGTGCCACCAGTGTAAATACCGGGGAGCTGTTTTTT
CDR3 protein: CATSVNTGELFF

V gene: TRBV12-3/TRBV12-4
D gene: NA
J gene: TRBJ2-7
clone size: NA
CDR3 DNA: TGTGCCAGCAGTTGGACAGCCTCCTACGAGCAGTACTTC
CDR3 protein: CASSWTASYEQYF

V gene: TRBV5-8
D gene: TRBD1
J gene: TRBJ1-5
clone size: NA
CDR3 DNA: TGTGCCAGCAGCTTATCGTACCACAGACAGGGGGCAACTAGCAATCAGCCCCAGCATTTT
CDR3 protein: CASSLSYHRQGATSNQPQHF

V gene: TRBV2
D gene: TRBD1
J gene: TRBJ1-5
clone size: few
CDR3 DNA: TGTGCCAGCAGTCCCCAGGGGGCAGTGGGACAGCCCCAGCATTTT
CDR3 protein: CASSPQGAVGQPQHF

V gene: TRBV28
D gene: TRBD1
J gene: TRBJ1-2
clone size: NA
CDR3 DNA: TGTGCCAGCAGTCCCGGACAGGTGGGTGGCTACACCTTC
CDR3 protein: CASSPGQVGGYTF

V gene: TRBV19
D gene: NA
J gene: TRBJ2-3
clone size: once
CDR3 DNA: TGTGCCAGTAGTAAGGGACAAGGCGATACGCAGTATTTT
CDR3 protein: CASSKGQGDTQYF

V gene: TRBV2
D gene: NA
J gene: TRBJ1-2
clone size: few
CDR3 DNA: TGTGCCAGCAGTGACACGGCTAACTATGGCTACACCTTC
CDR3 protein: CASSDTANYGYTF

V gene: TRBV4-2
D gene: TRBD1
J gene: TRBJ1-2
clone size: NA
CDR3 DNA: TGTGCCAGCAGCCTACCGGGACAGGGTGGCTACACCTTC
CDR3 protein: CASSLPGQGGYTF

V gene: TRBV18
D gene: NA
J gene: TRBJ2-7
clone size: NA
CDR3 DNA: TGTGCCAGCTCACCCGCCAGGGCCTCCTACGAGCAGTACTTC
CDR3 protein: CASSPARASYEQYF

V gene: TRBV23-1
D gene: TRBD1
J gene: TRBJ2-3
clone size: NA
CDR3 DNA: TGCGCCAGCAGGGGGGGACAGGGTAGGGGAGATACGCAGTATTTT
CDR3 protein: CASRGGQGRGDTQYF

V gene: TRBV5-1
D gene: NA
J gene: TRBJ1-5
clone size: once
CDR3 DNA: TGCGCCAGCAGCCCCGACAGTAATCAGCCCCAGCATTTT
CDR3 protein: CASSPDSNQPQHF

V gene: TRBV5-1
D gene: NA
J gene: TRBJ1-1
clone size: few
CDR3 DNA: TGCGCCAGCAGCTCCCCCGGGGGGGCGGATGAAGCTTTCTTT
CDR3 protein: CASSSPGGADEAFF

V gene: TRBV2
D gene: TRBD2
J gene: TRBJ2-3
clone size: NA
CDR3 DNA: TGTGCCAGCAGAGGAGCGGGGGTATTTACAGATACGCAGTATTTT
CDR3 protein: CASRGAGVFTDTQYF

V gene: TRBV18
D gene: TRBD1
J gene: TRBJ1-2
clone size: NA
CDR3 DNA: TGTGCCAGCTCGCCTACAACAGGGGAGGACTACACCTTC
CDR3 protein: CASSPTTGEDYTF

V gene: TRBV9
D gene: TRBD2
J gene: TRBJ2-3
clone size: NA
CDR3 DNA: TGTGCCAGCAGCGTTGAGCGGGGGGGCCTAGAAGATACGCAGTATTTT
CDR3 protein: CASSVERGGLEDTQYF

V gene: TRBV3-1/TRBV3-2
D gene: NA
J gene: TRBJ1-2
clone size: NA
CDR3 DNA: TGTGCCAGCAGCTATGCGGGGGACCCCTATGGCTACACCTTC
CDR3 protein: CASSYAGDPYGYTF

V gene: TRBV9
D gene: NA
J gene: TRBJ1-5
clone size: once
CDR3 DNA: TGTGCCAGCAGCGCTGGACAGTTAAATCAGCCCCAGCATTTT
CDR3 protein: CASSAGQLNQPQHF

V gene: TRBV30
D gene: TRBD2
J gene: TRBJ2-7
clone size: NA
CDR3 DNA: TGTGCCTGGAGTGTTGGCGGGGGTGGGTACGAGCAGTACTTC
CDR3 protein: CAWSVGGGGYEQYF

V gene: TRBV28
D gene: NA
J gene: TRBJ1-5
clone size: once
CDR3 DNA: TGTGCCAGCAGCCGGGCCCCCGGCGGAGGTCAGCCCCAGCATTTT
CDR3 protein: CASSRAPGGGQPQHF

V gene: TRBV15
D gene: NA
J gene: TRBJ1-1
clone size: once
CDR3 DNA: TGTGCCACCAGCAGAGATTATCAGGGGCCTGAAGCTTTCTTT
CDR3 protein: CATSRDYQGPEAFF

V gene: TRBV5-1
D gene: NA
J gene: TRBJ2-6
clone size: few
CDR3 DNA: TGCGCCAGCAGGCCAAACAGGGAACCACTCTCTGGGGCCAACGTCCTGACTTTC
CDR3 protein: CASRPNREPLSGANVLTF

V gene: TRBV15
D gene: TRBD1
J gene: TRBJ1-6
clone size: NA
CDR3 DNA: TGTGCCACCAGCACACGACAGGGGGCGGATAATTCACCCCTCCACTTT
CDR3 protein: CATSTRQGADNSPLHF

V gene: TRBV30
D gene: TRBD1
J gene: TRBJ1-2
clone size: NA
CDR3 DNA: TGTGCCTGGTTCGGAGGACAGGGGAATTCTTATGGCTACACCTTC
CDR3 protein: CAWFGGQGNSYGYTF

V gene: TRBV24-1
D gene: TRBD2
J gene: TRBJ2-3
clone size: NA
CDR3 DNA: TGTGCCACCAGTGGTCCTCGCGGGGGGAGCACAGATACGCAGTATTTT
CDR3 protein: CATSGPRGGSTDTQYF

V gene: TRBV5-1
D gene: TRBD2
J gene: TRBJ2-3
clone size: NA
CDR3 DNA: TGCGCCAGCAGCTTGGACCCTCTAGCGGGGGGACGTACTAGCACAGATACGCAGTATTTT
CDR3 protein: CASSLDPLAGGRTSTDTQYF

V gene: TRBV5-6
D gene: NA
J gene: TRBJ1-6
clone size: once
CDR3 DNA: TGTGCCAGCAGCTTGGGGAGTGGTTCACCCCTCCACTTT
CDR3 protein: CASSLGSGSPLHF

V gene: TRBV6-5
D gene: TRBD1
J gene: TRBJ1-5
clone size: NA
CDR3 DNA: TGTGCCAGTCATTACCGGGACAGGATTAATCAGCCCCAGCATTTT
CDR3 protein: CASHYRDRINQPQHF

V gene: TRBV5-1
D gene: TRBD1
J gene: TRBJ1-1
clone size: NA
CDR3 DNA: TGCGCCAGCAGCTTCTTACCGGGCAATCAGGGGGGGAACACTGAAGCTTTCTTT
CDR3 protein: CASSFLPGNQGGNTEAFF

V gene: TRBV7-9
D gene: TRBD1
J gene: TRBJ2-1
clone size: NA
CDR3 DNA: TGTGCCAGCAGCCGTGAATGGGACAGGGCCTACAATGAGCAGTTCTTC
CDR3 protein: CASSREWDRAYNEQFF

V gene: TRBV5-1
D gene: NA
J gene: TRBJ1-1
clone size: NA
CDR3 DNA: TGCGCCAGCCTACAGGGACCCAGTGGGGGAACTGAAGCTTTCTTT
CDR3 protein: CASLQGPSGGTEAFF

V gene: TRBV2
D gene: NA
J gene: TRBJ2-7
clone size: NA
CDR3 DNA: TGTGCCAGCAGTGAAAGGGGGTGGGGGTACTTC
CDR3 protein: CASSERGWGYF

V gene: TRBV7-9
D gene: TRBD1
J gene: TRBJ1-2
clone size: NA
CDR3 DNA: TGTGCCAGCAGCTTAGGTCCGACAGGGCATGGCTACACCTTC
CDR3 protein: CASSLGPTGHGYTF

V gene: TRBV5-6
D gene: NA
J gene: TRBJ1-2
clone size: NA
CDR3 DNA: TGTGCCAGCATTCGGGGGTCCTCCTATGGCTACACCTTC
CDR3 protein: CASIRGSSYGYTF

V gene: TRBV27
D gene: TRBD1
J gene: TRBJ2-7
clone size: NA
CDR3 DNA: TGTGCCAGCAGTTTTTCAGGGGGCGCGTACGAGCAGTACTTC
CDR3 protein: CASSFSGGAYEQYF

V gene: TRBV19
D gene: TRBD1
J gene: TRBJ2-7
clone size: NA
CDR3 DNA: TGTGCCAGTAGTATAGGCGACAGGGCCGAGCAGTACTTC
CDR3 protein: CASSIGDRAEQYF

V gene: TRBV6-5
D gene: NA
J gene: TRBJ2-1
clone size: NA
CDR3 DNA: TGTGCCAGCAGTTATCTTAGGGGTGAGCAGTTCTTC
CDR3 protein: CASSYLRGEQFF